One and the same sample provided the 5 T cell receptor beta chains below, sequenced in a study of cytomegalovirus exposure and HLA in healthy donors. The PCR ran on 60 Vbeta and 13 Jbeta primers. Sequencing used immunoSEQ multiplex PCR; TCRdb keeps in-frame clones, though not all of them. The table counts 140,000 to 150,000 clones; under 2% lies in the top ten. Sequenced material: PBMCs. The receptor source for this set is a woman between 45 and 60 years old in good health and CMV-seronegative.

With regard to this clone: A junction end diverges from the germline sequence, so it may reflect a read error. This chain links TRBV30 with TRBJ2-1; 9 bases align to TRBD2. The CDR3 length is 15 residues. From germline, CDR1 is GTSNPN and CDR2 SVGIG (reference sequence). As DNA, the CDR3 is TGTGCCGGGAGTTTCTCTAGCGGGGTTTACAATGAGCAGTTCTTC. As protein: CAGSFSSGVYNEQFF.

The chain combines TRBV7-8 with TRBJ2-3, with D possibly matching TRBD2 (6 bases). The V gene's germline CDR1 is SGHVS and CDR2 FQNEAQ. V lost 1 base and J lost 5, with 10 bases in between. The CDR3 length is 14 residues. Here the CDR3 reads CASSLVGRKDTQYF. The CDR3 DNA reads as TGTGCCAGCAGCTTAGTAGGGAGGAAAGATACGCAGTATTTT.

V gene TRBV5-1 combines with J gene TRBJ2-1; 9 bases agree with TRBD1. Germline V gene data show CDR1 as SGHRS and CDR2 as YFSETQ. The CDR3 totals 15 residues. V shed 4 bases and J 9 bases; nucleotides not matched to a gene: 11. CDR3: CASSQGQGWVFEQFF. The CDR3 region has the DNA TGCGCCAGCAGCCAGGGACAGGGATGGGTGTTTGAGCAGTTCTTC.

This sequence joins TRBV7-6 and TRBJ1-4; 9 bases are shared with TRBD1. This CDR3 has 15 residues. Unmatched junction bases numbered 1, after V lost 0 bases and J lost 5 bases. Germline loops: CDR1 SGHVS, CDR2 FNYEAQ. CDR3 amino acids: CASSLAGQGNEKLFF. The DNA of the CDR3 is TGTGCCAGCAGCTTAGCGGGACAGGGAAATGAAAAACTGTTTTTT.

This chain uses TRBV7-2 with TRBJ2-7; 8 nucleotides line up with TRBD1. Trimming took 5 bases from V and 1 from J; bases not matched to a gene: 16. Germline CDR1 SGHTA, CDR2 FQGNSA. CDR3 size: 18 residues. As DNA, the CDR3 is TGTGCCAGCAGCCCGAACTCCTGGACAGGGACGGTGTCCTACGAGCAGTACTTC. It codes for CASSPNSWTGTVSYEQYF.